The rows below give T cell receptor beta chains drawn from one sample of a study of blood T cell repertoires in COVID-19. This table comes from immunoSEQ multiplex PCR, and its TCRdb copy is limited to in-frame clones, with some not included. The sample contains tens of thousands of clones, roughly 87% of which appear only once. The specimen sequenced was peripheral blood. Receptors originate from a male donor with acute or convalescent COVID-19. Both conserved end residues are part of each CDR3. The D gene is left open where the match is weak. Clone size is not always given. Where it is, it says once, few, many or a class for expanded clones.

cdr3_length	v_call	d_call	j_call	clone_size	cdr3_nt	cdr3_aa
13	TRBV7-2	NA	TRBJ1-5	NA	TGTGCCAGCAGCTTCTCCCGCAATCAGCCCCAGCATTTT	CASSFSRNQPQHF
15	TRBV28	TRBD2	TRBJ2-1	NA	TGTGCCAGCAGGGATAGCGGGGGGAACTACAATGAGCAGTTCTTC	CASRDSGGNYNEQFF
13	TRBV18	NA	TRBJ1-1	NA	TGTGCCAGCTCGCGGACAGTGAACACTGAAGCTTTCTTT	CASSRTVNTEAFF
16	TRBV5-8	TRBD1	TRBJ1-6	few	TGTGCCAGCAGCTTGTTCGCAGGGGGAAGAAATTCACCCCTCCACTTT	CASSLFAGGRNSPLHF
15	TRBV28	TRBD1	TRBJ1-5	NA	TGTGCCAGCAGTTCGGACAGGGAGGGCAATCAGCCCCAGCATTTT	CASSSDREGNQPQHF
16	TRBV19	NA	TRBJ1-6	once	TGTGCCAGTAGTATGCTCCCGGTTGGTGATAATTCACCCCTCCACTTT	CASSMLPVGDNSPLHF
15	TRBV24-1	TRBD2	TRBJ2-5	NA	TGTGCCACCAGTGATTTTGGGCTAGCGGAAGAGACCCAGTACTTC	CATSDFGLAEETQYF
12	TRBV29-1	TRBD1	TRBJ1-1	NA	TGCAGCGTCAAGACAGGGATCACTGAAGCTTTCTTT	CSVKTGITEAFF
18	TRBV3-1/TRBV3-2	TRBD1	TRBJ1-2	NA	TGTGCCAGCAGCCAAGAATCGGGAGGACAGGGGATGGGCTATGGCTACACCTTC	CASSQESGGQGMGYGYTF
16	TRBV7-2	NA	TRBJ1-5	NA	TGTGCCAGCAGCCCCCTGGGGGGGCGGGGAAATCAGCCCCAGCATTTT	CASSPLGGRGNQPQHF
18	TRBV7-2	TRBD2	TRBJ2-6	NA	TGTGCCAGCAGCCCGTGGGGGGGAAGAACATCTGGGGCCAACGTCCTGACTTTC	CASSPWGGRTSGANVLTF
15	TRBV28	TRBD1	TRBJ2-2	NA	TGTGCCAGCAGCCGGGGACAGGGGAACACCGGGGAGCTGTTTTTT	CASSRGQGNTGELFF
14	TRBV5-1	NA	TRBJ1-1	NA	TGCGCCAGCAGCGTCCAGGGTATGGGCACTGAAGCTTTCTTT	CASSVQGMGTEAFF
14	TRBV18	TRBD1	TRBJ2-1	NA	TGTGCCAGCTCAAAAGGACAGGGGCGGCATGAGCAGTTCTTC	CASSKGQGRHEQFF
15	TRBV5-1	TRBD1	TRBJ1-2	once	TGCGCCAGCAGCTTGGTTACCCGGGACAGCTATGGCTACACCTTC	CASSLVTRDSYGYTF
13	TRBV24-1	NA	TRBJ1-5	NA	TGTGCCACCAGCGGGAATAGGAATCAGCCCCAGCATTTT	CATSGNRNQPQHF
19	TRBV9	NA	TRBJ2-3	few	TGTGCCAGCAGCGTAGGGGGGGTTCTGGATAGGCATAACACAGATACGCAGTATTTT	CASSVGGVLDRHNTDTQYF
13	TRBV7-9	TRBD1	TRBJ2-2	once	TGTGCCAGCAGCACGACAGGGGCCGGGGAGCTGTTTTTT	CASSTTGAGELFF
15	TRBV4-2	NA	TRBJ1-4	NA	TGTGCCAGCAGCCAAGTTCCGGTGCCTAATGAAAAACTGTTTTTT	CASSQVPVPNEKLFF
13	TRBV29-1	TRBD1	TRBJ1-1	NA	TGCAGCGCGAGCAGGGGGCTCGGCACTGAAGCTTTCTTT	CSASRGLGTEAFF
16	TRBV28	NA	TRBJ1-6	NA	TGTGCCAGCAGGGGGCGCTATGCGGTCGGAAATTCACCCCTCCACTTT	CASRGRYAVGNSPLHF
13	TRBV9	NA	TRBJ1-1	NA	TGTGCCAGCAGTTATACAGCGAACACTGAAGCTTTCTTT	CASSYTANTEAFF
14	TRBV27	TRBD1	TRBJ2-2	NA	TGTGCCAGCAGTCGGACAGGTGGGACCGGGGAGCTGTTTTTT	CASSRTGGTGELFF
16	TRBV18	TRBD1	TRBJ1-1	NA	TGTGCCAGCTCACCACGCCCAGGGACAGGGGACACTGAAGCTTTCTTT	CASSPRPGTGDTEAFF
14	TRBV11-2	NA	TRBJ2-2	NA	TGTGCCAGCAGGTCAGGTCAGGGCACCGGGGAGCTGTTTTTT	CASRSGQGTGELFF
14	TRBV7-9	TRBD1	TRBJ2-7	NA	TGTGCCAGCAGCCCGGGACAGGGGGCTTACGAGCAGTACTTC	CASSPGQGAYEQYF
17	TRBV25-1	NA	TRBJ2-5	NA	TGTGCCAGCAGTGAACCGAGGGACAGCGGGTATTGGGAGACCCAGTACTTC	CASSEPRDSGYWETQYF
13	TRBV3-1/TRBV3-2	TRBD1	TRBJ2-5	NA	TGTGCCAGCAGCCTCAGGGACAGGGAGACCCAGTACTTC	CASSLRDRETQYF
18	TRBV24-1	TRBD1	TRBJ2-2	once	TGTGCCACCAGTGGCACGAAGGGACAGAGCTTGAACACCGGGGAGCTGTTTTTT	CATSGTKGQSLNTGELFF
15	TRBV5-1	NA	TRBJ2-5	NA	TGCGCCAGCAGCGAATACGGGAACCCGGAGGAGACCCAGTACTTC	CASSEYGNPEETQYF
15	TRBV27	TRBD1	TRBJ1-2	NA	TGTGCCAGCAGTCCCGGACAGGGAGCTAACTATGGCTACACCTTC	CASSPGQGANYGYTF
16	TRBV6-5	TRBD1	TRBJ2-7	once	TGTGCCAGCAGTTACGAAGGGACAGGGGGAACCTACGAGCAGTACTTC	CASSYEGTGGTYEQYF
15	TRBV20-1	NA	TRBJ1-5	NA	TGCAGTGCTAGTGATAGTTACTATAGCAATCAGCCCCAGCATTTT	CSASDSYYSNQPQHF
18	TRBV4-1	TRBD1	TRBJ1-5	NA	TGCGCCAGCAGCCAATCCACCCTAGCCATGGGACAGAATCAGCCCCAGCATTTT	CASSQSTLAMGQNQPQHF
15	TRBV24-1	TRBD2	TRBJ2-5	NA	TGTGCCACCAGTGATTCCACCGGGGGGGCGGAGACCCAGTACTTC	CATSDSTGGAETQYF
15	TRBV28	NA	TRBJ1-3	NA	TGTGCCAGCAGTCCCCCAGCGGGCTCTGGAAACACCATATATTTT	CASSPPAGSGNTIYF
12	TRBV2	NA	TRBJ2-7	NA	TGTGCCAGCAGTATTGGCAGCGACGAGCAGTACTTC	CASSIGSDEQYF
15	TRBV19	NA	TRBJ1-6	once	TGTGCCAGTACCTCTCAGGGCTCCTATAATTCACCCCTCCACTTT	CASTSQGSYNSPLHF
16	TRBV5-1	TRBD1	TRBJ2-5	NA	TGCGCCAGCAGCTCCGGACAGGGCGTAATGTTGGAGACCCAGTACTTC	CASSSGQGVMLETQYF
14	TRBV5-1	TRBD1	TRBJ2-7	NA	TGCGCCAGCAGCTTGGCCGCAGGGGGCAGCGAGCAGTACTTC	CASSLAAGGSEQYF
15	TRBV18	TRBD1	TRBJ1-4	NA	TGTGCCAGCTCACCTCAACAGGGGAATAATGAAAAACTGTTTTTT	CASSPQQGNNEKLFF
15	TRBV6-5	NA	TRBJ1-2	NA	TGTGCCAGCACCACAGTCCGAAGAACTAACTATGGCTACACCTTC	CASTTVRRTNYGYTF
13	TRBV19	TRBD1	TRBJ1-4	few	TGTGCCAGTATGGAGGGGGCCGGGAGAAAACTGTTTTTT	CASMEGAGRKLFF
15	TRBV9	NA	TRBJ2-2	NA	TGTGCCAGCAGGTTTGCAGGTGGGAACACCGGGGAGCTGTTTTTT	CASRFAGGNTGELFF